Below, 4 T cell receptor beta chains from the same sample are listed, as sequenced in a study of cytomegalovirus exposure and HLA in healthy donors. Assay: immunoSEQ multiplex PCR; the TCRdb copy retains only in-frame clones and omits some. The table has about 110,000 clones, approximately 85% seen once. The sample taken for sequencing was PBMCs. The origin of the receptors is a woman younger than 35 in good health and CMV-seronegative.

The CDR3 DNA is TGCGCCAGCAGCCCAGAATTGACAGGGGGCGAGGTGGCTGAAGCTTTCTTT. Protein: CASSPELTGGEVAEAFF. The chain links TRBV5-1 to TRBJ1-1; TRBD1 agrees at 10 bases. The V segment lost 4 bases and the J segment 6 bases; nucleotides outside the gene matches: 15. The CDR3 consists of 17 residues. CDR1 is SGHRS and CDR2 is YFSETQ in the germline V gene.

This sequence joins TRBV10-1 and TRBJ1-2, with D perhaps matching TRBD1 (6 bases). Germline lookup yields CDR1 WNHNN and CDR2 SYGVQD (reference sequence). The CDR3 length is 14 residues. Trimming removed 10 bases at V and 1 base at J, with 16 bases between. The CDR3 DNA reads as TGCGCCAACCTCTCCAGGGGAAGTAACTATGGCTACACCTTC. Translation gives CANLSRGSNYGYTF.

This sequence joins TRBV2 and TRBJ2-4; maybe TRBD1 (6 bases). The CDR3 consists of 13 residues. V lost 6 bases and J lost 9, with 15 bases in between. Germline lookup yields CDR1 SNHLY and CDR2 FYNNEI. The chain's CDR3 is CASRPPGAGIQYF. The CDR3 nucleotides are TGTGCCAGCAGGCCCCCAGGGGCAGGCATTCAGTACTTC. Full variable domain (outside the CDR3, taken from reference TRBV2 and TRBJ2-4): EPEVTQTPSHQVTQMGQEVILRCVPISNHLYFYWYRQILGQKVEFLVSFYNNEISEKSEIFDDQFSVERPDGSNFTLKIRSTKLEDSAMYFCASRPPGAGIQYFGAGTRLSVL.

This rearrangement joins TRBV7-3 to TRBJ2-2; TRBD1 matches at 7 bases. The length of the CDR3 is 15 residues. CDR1 is SGHTA, CDR2 FQGTGA, per germline. V shed 5 bases, J shed 3 bases, and the junction held 6 bases outside the gene matches. CDR3 DNA: TGTGCCAGCAGCCCCTCGACAGGGTACACCGGGGAGCTGTTTTTT. This translates into CASSPSTGYTGELFF.